Each of the 24 T cell receptor beta chains below was sequenced from the same sample in a study of cytomegalovirus exposure and HLA in healthy donors. The PCR made use of 60 Vbeta and 13 Jbeta primers. Assay used: immunoSEQ multiplex PCR; TCRdb lists only in-frame clones, some missing. The table shows roughly 200,000 clones, with 86% occurring only once. Sequencing used PBMCs. These receptors were obtained from a woman in her thirties in good health and CMV-seronegative.

The chain recombines TRBV6-6 with TRBJ2-7; D possibly corresponds to TRBD1 (7 bases). Deletions cut 2 bases from V and 4 bases from J, with 15 bases between. This CDR3 is 15 amino acids long. Per the germline V gene, CDR1 is MNHNY and CDR2 is SVGAGI (reference sequence). The CDR3 DNA sequence: TGTGCCAGCAGTTACCAGGGGGGTGGGGTGTACGAGCAGTACTTC. Translating it yields CASSYQGGGVYEQYF.

The chain couples TRBV19 to TRBJ2-2, with D perhaps TRBD2 (6 bases). The CDR3 sequence is 14 residues long. The germline V gene has CDR1 LNHDA and CDR2 SQIVND (reference sequence). V was cut by 8 bases and J by 0 bases, with 10 bases left in between. The CDR3 here is CASATSPNTGELFF. The CDR3 DNA follows: TGTGCCAGTGCGACTAGTCCGAACACCGGGGAGCTGTTTTTT.

The chain joins TRBV15 to TRBJ2-1; D is possibly TRBD2 (5 bases). Per germline, CDR1 LNHNV and CDR2 YYDKDF (reference sequence). V was cut by 4 bases and J by 2 bases, with 12 bases left in between. The CDR3 consists of 15 residues. The CDR3 reads CATSIISGTYNEQFF. CDR3 nucleotides: TGTGCCACCAGCATAATCTCGGGAACCTACAATGAGCAGTTCTTC. Full variable domain (outside the CDR3, taken from reference TRBV15 and TRBJ2-1): DAMVIQNPRYQVTQFGKPVTLSCSQTLNHNVMYWYQQKSSQAPKLLFHYYDKDFNNEADTPDNFQSRRPNTSFCFLDIRSPGLGDTAMYLCATSIISGTYNEQFFGPGTRLTVL.

This chain joins TRBV6-1 and TRBJ2-7, with D possibly matching TRBD1 (5 bases). The CDR3 sequence is 14 residues long. V lost 0 bases and J lost 3, with 9 bases in between. Germline CDR1 and CDR2: MNHNS and SASEGT. CDR3 residues: CASSEARQYYEQYF. The CDR3 DNA reads TGTGCCAGCAGTGAAGCGAGACAGTACTACGAGCAGTACTTC.

The V gene is TRBV19, the J gene TRBJ2-2, with D possibly matching TRBD2 (5 bases). The CDR3 totals 16 residues. The V gene lost 1 base and the J gene lost 0 bases, with 9 bases spanning the gap. CDR1 and CDR2 from the germline V gene are LNHDA and SQIVND (reference sequence). The DNA of the CDR3 is TGTGCCAGTAGTATAGTGGGGAGAGCGAACACCGGGGAGCTGTTTTTT. It is translated as CASSIVGRANTGELFF.

V usage is TRBV5-6 and J usage is TRBJ1-2, with 7 bases lining up with TRBD1. CDR3 length: 16 residues. Looked up from germline, CDR1 is SGHDT and CDR2 is YYEEEE. V lost 4 bases and J lost 6; bases outside the gene matches: 15. Here the CDR3 DNA reads TGTGCCAGCAGCAAGAGGGTTGACAGGGTAGAGGATGGCTACACCTTC. Its translation: CASSKRVDRVEDGYTF.

V usage is TRBV7-2 and J usage is TRBJ1-2, with 7 bases fitting TRBD1. Germline V lookup: CDR1 SGHTA, CDR2 FQGNSA. This CDR3 contains 13 residues. Germline trimming cut 3 bases from V and 4 bases from J; bases unmatched to any gene: 2. CDR3 amino acids: CASSFDRAYGYTF. In nucleotides, the CDR3 is TGTGCCAGCAGCTTCGACAGGGCCTATGGCTACACCTTC.

Details on this clone: Other DNA sequences from this sample encode an identical CDR3 as well. The chain couples TRBV5-1 to TRBJ2-1; TRBD2 agrees at 9 bases. V shed 0 bases and J 7 bases; nucleotides not matched to a gene: 5. This CDR3 is 15 amino acids long. Germline loops: CDR1 SGHRS, CDR2 YFSETQ. CDR3 nucleotide sequence: TGCGCCAGCAGCTTGGTATTAGCGGGAGAGAATGAGCAGTTCTTC. This sequence encodes CASSLVLAGENEQFF.

The rearrangement joins TRBV9 to TRBJ2-1, with D maybe TRBD1 (5 bases). Trimming took off 0 bases at V and 9 bases at J, with 16 bases between the two ends. The CDR3 loop spans 15 amino acids. Germline CDR1 is SGDLS and CDR2 is YYNGEE. For the CDR3, the DNA is TGTGCCAGCAGCGTAGGAGGTCAGGGTGGGGTTGAGCAGTTCTTC. Protein sequence: CASSVGGQGGVEQFF.

The rearrangement joins TRBV7-6 to TRBJ2-2, with 10 positions matching TRBD2. The V and J ends lost 4 bases and 6 bases, in that order; junction bases with no gene match: 8. Germline V gene lookup returns CDR1 SGHVS and CDR2 FNYEAQ. The CDR3 is made up of 16 amino acids. CDR3 DNA sequence: TGTGCCAGCAGCTCGTCTAGCGGGAGCGGATCCGGGGAGCTGTTTTTT. Translated, it gives CASSSSSGSGSGELFF. Full variable domain (remainder filled in from reference TRBV7-6 and TRBJ2-2): GAGVSQSPRYKVTKRGQDVALRCDPISGHVSLYWYRQALGQGPEFLTYFNYEAQQDKSGLPNDRFSAERPEGSISTLTIQRTEQRDSAMYRCASSSSSGSGSGELFFGEGSRLTVL.

The rearrangement joins TRBV7-6 to TRBJ2-2; tentative D call: TRBD1 (6 bases). CDR1 SGHVS and CDR2 FNYEAQ come from the germline V gene. The CDR3 is 16 amino acids. Trimming pared 5 bases from V and 5 bases from J, leaving 18 bases between. Written as DNA, the CDR3 is TGTGCCAGCAGCCCCCTGGTAACAGGGTGGACCGGGGAGCTGTTTTTT. It yields the protein CASSPLVTGWTGELFF. Drawing the rest from reference TRBV7-6 and TRBJ2-2, the complete variable domain is GAGVSQSPRYKVTKRGQDVALRCDPISGHVSLYWYRQALGQGPEFLTYFNYEAQQDKSGLPNDRFSAERPEGSISTLTIQRTEQRDSAMYRCASSPLVTGWTGELFFGEGSRLTVL.

This chain connects TRBV29-1 to TRBJ2-7; 7 bases are shared with TRBD1. The CDR3 runs 16 residues. Trimming removed 3 bases from V and 3 bases from J; junction bases left unmatched: 14. Germline V gene data show CDR1 as SQVTM and CDR2 as ANQGSEA. The CDR3 loop reads CSVDGYRGLGDYEQYF. CDR3 in DNA: TGCAGCGTTGATGGGTACAGGGGCTTAGGGGACTACGAGCAGTACTTC.

The rearrangement uses TRBV7-8 and TRBJ2-7; 14 positions match TRBD2. Germline trimming cut 1 base from V and 2 bases from J; bases unmatched to any gene: 1. The CDR3 totals 16 residues. The germline CDR1 and CDR2 sequences are SGHVS and FQNEAQ. DNA of the CDR3: TGTGCCAGCAGCTTAGGGGGACTAGCGGGAGCCTACGAGCAGTACTTC. It encodes CASSLGGLAGAYEQYF. Complete variable domain (other parts from reference TRBV7-8 and TRBJ2-7): GAGVSQSPRYKVAKRGQDVALRCDPISGHVSLFWYQQALGQGPEFLTYFQNEAQLDKSGLPSDRFFAERPEGSVSTLKIQRTQQEDSAVYLCASSLGGLAGAYEQYFGPGTRLTVT.

This chain joins TRBV6-5 and TRBJ2-7; TRBD2 agrees at 8 bases. Germline-derived CDR1 and CDR2 are MNHEY and SVGAGI. The length of the CDR3 is 13 residues. Trimming at V came to 8 bases and at J to 3 bases, leaving 6 bases not matched to a gene. CDR3 DNA sequence: TGTGCCAGCGGGACTAGAAGGGGCTACGAGCAGTACTTC. Amino acids: CASGTRRGYEQYF.

V is TRBV11-2 and J is TRBJ2-1, with a weak D call TRBD2 (6 bases). Germline values: CDR1 SGHAT, CDR2 FQNNGV. The ends were cut back, 4 bases at V and 7 bases at J, with 20 bases in the middle. CDR3 length equals 16 residues. The CDR3 sequence: CASSYVPGTLGNEQFF. The CDR3 DNA follows: TGTGCCAGCAGCTATGTACCAGGGACTCTGGGTAATGAGCAGTTCTTC.

The chain carries TRBV13 and TRBJ1-3; D gene ambiguous. Per germline, CDR1 PRHDT and CDR2 FYEKMQ (reference sequence). There are 15 residues in the CDR3. V gave up 0 bases and J gave up 3 bases, with 9 bases separating them. In DNA, the CDR3 is TGTGCCAGCAGCTTAGGTACAGCGGGTGGAAACACCATATATTTT. Its translation is CASSLGTAGGNTIYF.

The chain carries TRBV10-3 and TRBJ1-2; the match to TRBD1 covers 11 bases. The trim removed 10 bases at V and 6 bases at J, leaving 13 bases unmatched. The CDR3 covers 15 residues. Germline CDR1 ENHRY, CDR2 SYGVKD. For the CDR3, the DNA is TGTGCCACCAGGGACAGGGGGACTCTTAAGCATGGCTACACCTTC. Translating gives CATRDRGTLKHGYTF.

The chain is built from TRBV5-4 and TRBJ1-2, with 8 bases matching TRBD1. The trim removed 4 bases at V and 9 bases at J, leaving 8 bases unmatched. CDR3 size: 13 residues. Germline-derived CDR1 and CDR2 are SGHNT and YYREEE (reference sequence). CDR3 nucleotides: TGTGCCAGCAGCCCTGGACAGGGAAGAAGCTACACCTTC. As protein: CASSPGQGRSYTF.

This chain connects TRBV27 to TRBJ1-1; perhaps TRBD1 as D (5 bases). CDR3 length equals 15 residues. V shed 0 bases and J shed 4 bases, with 12 bases lying between them. Per the germline V gene, CDR1 is MNHEY and CDR2 is SMNVEV (reference sequence). CDR3 region: CASSLSRGGGTEAFF. CDR3 coding DNA: TGTGCCAGCAGTTTATCGAGGGGAGGAGGCACTGAAGCTTTCTTT.

This clone was found a few times. The genes are TRBV7-9 and TRBJ2-7; 9 nucleotides agree with TRBD2. Germline V lookup: CDR1 SEHNR, CDR2 FQNEAQ (reference sequence). The CDR3 runs to 15 residues. With V trimmed by 3 bases and J by 5 bases, 8 bases remained unmatched. The chain's CDR3 is CASSFKAGGPDEQYF. CDR3 DNA: TGTGCCAGCAGCTTCAAGGCGGGAGGGCCGGACGAGCAGTACTTC.

This chain connects TRBV2 to TRBJ2-2; D is undetermined. V was pared by 7 bases and J by 3 bases, with 6 bases between. Germline values: CDR1 SNHLY, CDR2 FYNNEI. The CDR3 runs 12 residues. The CDR3 sequence: CASNQDTGELFF. The CDR3 bases are TGTGCCAGCAACCAGGACACCGGGGAGCTGTTTTTT.

This chain links TRBV19 with TRBJ2-1; weak D call: TRBD1 (6 bases). V lost 3 bases, J lost 8 bases, and 17 bases lay in between. CDR3 length: 15 amino acids. The germline V gene encodes CDR1 LNHDA and CDR2 SQIVND (reference sequence). CDR3 region: CASSIAQGKGDEQFF. CDR3 in DNA: TGTGCCAGTAGTATTGCCCAGGGGAAAGGGGATGAGCAGTTCTTC.

The rearrangement links TRBV28 to TRBJ1-2, with TRBD1 identical over 8 bases. The CDR3 loop spans 13 amino acids. With V trimmed by 2 bases and J by 8 bases, 4 bases remained unmatched. Germline V gives CDR1 MDHEN, CDR2 SYDVKM. The CDR3 loop reads CASSLQGALGYTF. The CDR3 nucleotides read TGTGCCAGCAGTTTACAGGGGGCGCTGGGCTACACCTTC.

The CDR3 here is CSVEPSIGGTQYF. The CDR3, as DNA: TGCAGCGTTGAACCTTCTATAGGGGGGACCCAGTACTTC. The rearrangement links TRBV29-1 to TRBJ2-5, with D tentatively TRBD1 (6 bases). Germline loops: CDR1 SQVTM, CDR2 ANQGSEA. V was clipped by 2 bases and J by 7 bases, with 14 bases between them. The CDR3 loop spans 13 amino acids.